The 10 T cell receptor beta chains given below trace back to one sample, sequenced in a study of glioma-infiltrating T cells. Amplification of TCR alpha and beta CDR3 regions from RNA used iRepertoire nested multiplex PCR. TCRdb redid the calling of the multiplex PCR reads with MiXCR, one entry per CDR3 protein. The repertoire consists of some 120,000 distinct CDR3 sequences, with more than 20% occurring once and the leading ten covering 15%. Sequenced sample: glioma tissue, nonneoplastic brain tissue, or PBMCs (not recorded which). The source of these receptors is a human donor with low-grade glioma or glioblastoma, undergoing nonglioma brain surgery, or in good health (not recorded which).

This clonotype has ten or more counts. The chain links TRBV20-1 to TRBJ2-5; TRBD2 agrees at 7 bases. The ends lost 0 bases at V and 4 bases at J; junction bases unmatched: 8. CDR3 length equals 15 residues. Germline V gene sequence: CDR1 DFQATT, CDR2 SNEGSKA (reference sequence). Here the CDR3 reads CSARDWEGSRETQYF. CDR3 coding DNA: TGCAGTGCTAGAGATTGGGAGGGATCTAGAGAGACCCAGTACTTC.

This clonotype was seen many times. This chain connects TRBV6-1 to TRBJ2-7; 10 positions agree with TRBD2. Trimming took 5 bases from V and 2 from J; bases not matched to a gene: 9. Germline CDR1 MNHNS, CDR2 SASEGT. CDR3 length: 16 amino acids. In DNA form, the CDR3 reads TGTGCCAGCAGTCTCTCGGGACTAGCGAATACCTACGAGCAGTACTTC. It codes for CASSLSGLANTYEQYF.

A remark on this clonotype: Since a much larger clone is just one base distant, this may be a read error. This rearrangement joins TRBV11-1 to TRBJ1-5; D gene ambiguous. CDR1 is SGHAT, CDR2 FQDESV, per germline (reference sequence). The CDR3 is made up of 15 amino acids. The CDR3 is CASSLAQAPGQSQHF. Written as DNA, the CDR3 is TGTGCCAGCAGCTTAGCACAAGCCCCGGGTCAGTCCCAGCATTTT. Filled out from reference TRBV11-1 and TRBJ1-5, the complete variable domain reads EAEVAQSPRYKITEKSQAVAFWCDPISGHATLYWYRQILGQGPELLVQFQDESVVDDSQLPKDRFSAERLKGVDSTLKIQPAELGDSAMYLCASSLAQAPGQSQHFGDGTRLSIL.

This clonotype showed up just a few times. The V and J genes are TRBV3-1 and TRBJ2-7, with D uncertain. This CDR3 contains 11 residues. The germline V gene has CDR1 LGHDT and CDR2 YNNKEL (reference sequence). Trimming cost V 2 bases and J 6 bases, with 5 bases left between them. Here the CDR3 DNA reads TGTGCCAGCAGCCAATTATCCGAGCAGTACTTC. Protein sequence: CASSQLSEQYF.

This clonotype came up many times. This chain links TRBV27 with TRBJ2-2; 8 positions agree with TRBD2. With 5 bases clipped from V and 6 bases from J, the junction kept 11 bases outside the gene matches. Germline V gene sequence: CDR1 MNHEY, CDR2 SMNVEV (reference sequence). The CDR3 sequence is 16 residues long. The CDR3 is CASSTISGGVPGELFF. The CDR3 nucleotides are TGTGCCAGCAGTACGATCAGCGGGGGAGTCCCCGGGGAGCTGTTTTTT.

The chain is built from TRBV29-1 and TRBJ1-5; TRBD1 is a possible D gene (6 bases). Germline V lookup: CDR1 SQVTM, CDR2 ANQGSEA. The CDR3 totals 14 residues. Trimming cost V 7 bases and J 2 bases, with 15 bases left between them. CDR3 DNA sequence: TGCAGCGCCGTAGAACAGGGTGGCAATCAGCCCCAGCATTTT. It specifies CSAVEQGGNQPQHF.

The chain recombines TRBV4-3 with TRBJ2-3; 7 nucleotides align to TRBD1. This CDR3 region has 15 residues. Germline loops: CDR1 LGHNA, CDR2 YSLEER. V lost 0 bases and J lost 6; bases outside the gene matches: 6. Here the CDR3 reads CASSQETGVVDTQYF. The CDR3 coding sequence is TGCGCCAGCAGCCAAGAAACAGGGGTGGTGGATACGCAGTATTTT.

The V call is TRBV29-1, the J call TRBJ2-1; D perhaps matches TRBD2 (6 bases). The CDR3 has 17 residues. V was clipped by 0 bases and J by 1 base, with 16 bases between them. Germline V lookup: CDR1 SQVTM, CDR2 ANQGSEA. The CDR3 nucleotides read TGCAGCGTTGAAGATGGGTACGGAAGCGGGTCCTACAATGAGCAGTTCTTC. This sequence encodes CSVEDGYGSGSYNEQFF.

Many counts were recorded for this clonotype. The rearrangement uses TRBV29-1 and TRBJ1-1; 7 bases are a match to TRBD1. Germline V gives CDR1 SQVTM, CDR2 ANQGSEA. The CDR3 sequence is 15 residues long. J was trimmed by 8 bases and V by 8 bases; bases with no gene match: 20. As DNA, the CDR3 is TGCAGCTTCCAGAAGGGGACAGCAAACTCAAAGGAAGCTTTCTTT. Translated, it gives CSFQKGTANSKEAFF.

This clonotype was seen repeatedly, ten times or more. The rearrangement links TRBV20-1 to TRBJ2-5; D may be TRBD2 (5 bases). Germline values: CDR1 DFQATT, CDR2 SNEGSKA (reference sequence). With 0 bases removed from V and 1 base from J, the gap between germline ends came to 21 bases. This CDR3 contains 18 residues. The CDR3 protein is CSARDSPGGPRGQETQYF. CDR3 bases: TGCAGTGCTAGAGACTCCCCCGGCGGGCCGAGAGGCCAAGAGACCCAGTACTTC.